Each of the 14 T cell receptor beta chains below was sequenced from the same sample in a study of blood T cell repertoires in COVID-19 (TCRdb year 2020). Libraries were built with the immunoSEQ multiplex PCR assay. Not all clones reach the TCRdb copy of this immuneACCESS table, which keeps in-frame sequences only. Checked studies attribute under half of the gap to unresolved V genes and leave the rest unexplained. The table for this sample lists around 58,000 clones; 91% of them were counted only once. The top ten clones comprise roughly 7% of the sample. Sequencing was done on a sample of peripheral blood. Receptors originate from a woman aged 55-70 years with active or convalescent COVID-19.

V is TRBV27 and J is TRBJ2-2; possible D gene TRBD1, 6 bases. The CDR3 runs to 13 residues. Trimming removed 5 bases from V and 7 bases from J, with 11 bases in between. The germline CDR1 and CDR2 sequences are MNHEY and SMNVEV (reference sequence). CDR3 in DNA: TGTGCCAGCAGTCTCAGGGGTTACGGGGAGCTGTTTTTT. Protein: CASSLRGYGELFF.

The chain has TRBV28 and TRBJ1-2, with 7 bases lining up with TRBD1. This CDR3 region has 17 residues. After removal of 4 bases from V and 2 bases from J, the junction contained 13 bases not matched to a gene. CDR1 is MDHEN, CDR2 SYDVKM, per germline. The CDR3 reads CASSSNFRQGLNYGYTF. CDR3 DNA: TGTGCCAGCAGTTCGAATTTTAGACAGGGCCTAAACTATGGCTACACCTTC.

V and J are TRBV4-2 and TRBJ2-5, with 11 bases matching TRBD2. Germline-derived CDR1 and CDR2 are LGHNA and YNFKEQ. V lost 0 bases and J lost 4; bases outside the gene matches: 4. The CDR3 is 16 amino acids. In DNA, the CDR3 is TGTGCCAGCAGCCAAGAAGTAGCGGGAGGGGCAGAGACCCAGTACTTC. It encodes CASSQEVAGGAETQYF.

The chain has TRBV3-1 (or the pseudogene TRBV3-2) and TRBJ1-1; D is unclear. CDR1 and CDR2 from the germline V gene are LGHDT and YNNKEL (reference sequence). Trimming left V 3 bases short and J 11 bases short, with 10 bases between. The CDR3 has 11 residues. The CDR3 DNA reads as TGTGCCAGCAGCCAGCAGGAAAACGCTTTCTTT. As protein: CASSQQENAFF.

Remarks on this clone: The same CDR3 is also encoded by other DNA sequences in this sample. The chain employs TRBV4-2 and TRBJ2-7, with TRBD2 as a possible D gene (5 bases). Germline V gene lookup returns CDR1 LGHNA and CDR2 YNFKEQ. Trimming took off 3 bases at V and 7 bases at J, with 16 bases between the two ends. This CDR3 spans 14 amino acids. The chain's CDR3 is CASSHGLARDEQYF. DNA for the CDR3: TGTGCCAGCAGCCATGGCCTGGCTCGGGATGAGCAGTACTTC.

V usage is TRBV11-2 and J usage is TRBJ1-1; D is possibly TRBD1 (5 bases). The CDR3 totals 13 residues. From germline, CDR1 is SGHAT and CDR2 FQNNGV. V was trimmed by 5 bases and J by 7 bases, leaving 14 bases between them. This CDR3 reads CASSTGLGREAFF. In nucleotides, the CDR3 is TGTGCCAGCAGCACCGGGCTGGGGCGTGAAGCTTTCTTT.

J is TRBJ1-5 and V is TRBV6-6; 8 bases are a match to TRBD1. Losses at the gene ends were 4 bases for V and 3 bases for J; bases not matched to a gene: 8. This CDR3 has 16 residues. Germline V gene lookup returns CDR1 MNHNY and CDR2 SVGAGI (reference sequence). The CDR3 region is CASSSLLTGDNQPQHF. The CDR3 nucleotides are TGTGCCAGCAGTTCCTTATTGACAGGGGACAATCAGCCCCAGCATTTT.

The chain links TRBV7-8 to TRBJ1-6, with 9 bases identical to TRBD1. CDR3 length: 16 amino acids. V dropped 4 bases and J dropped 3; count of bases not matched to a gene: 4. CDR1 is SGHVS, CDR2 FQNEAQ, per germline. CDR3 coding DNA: TGTGCCAGCAGCTCGAGGACAGGGGTCTATAATTCACCCCTCCACTTT. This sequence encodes CASSSRTGVYNSPLHF. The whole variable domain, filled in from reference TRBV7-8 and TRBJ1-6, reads GAGVSQSPRYKVAKRGQDVALRCDPISGHVSLFWYQQALGQGPEFLTYFQNEAQLDKSGLPSDRFFAERPEGSVSTLKIQRTQQEDSAVYLCASSSRTGVYNSPLHFGNGTRLTVT.

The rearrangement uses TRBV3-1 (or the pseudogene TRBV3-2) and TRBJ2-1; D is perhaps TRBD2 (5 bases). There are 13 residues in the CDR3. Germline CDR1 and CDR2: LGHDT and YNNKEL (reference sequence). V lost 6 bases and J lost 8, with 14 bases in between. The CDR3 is CASSTGRGDEQFF. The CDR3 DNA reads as TGTGCCAGCAGTACCGGCCGGGGAGATGAGCAGTTCTTC.

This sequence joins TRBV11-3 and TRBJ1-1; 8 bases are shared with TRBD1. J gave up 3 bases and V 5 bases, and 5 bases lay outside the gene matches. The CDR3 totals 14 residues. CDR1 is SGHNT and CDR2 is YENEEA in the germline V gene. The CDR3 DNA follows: TGTGCCAGCAGCCCGCAGACAGGGGACACTGAAGCTTTCTTT. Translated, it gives CASSPQTGDTEAFF.

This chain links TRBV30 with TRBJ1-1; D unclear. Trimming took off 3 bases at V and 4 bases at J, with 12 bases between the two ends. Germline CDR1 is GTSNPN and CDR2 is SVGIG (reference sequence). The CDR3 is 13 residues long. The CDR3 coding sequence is TGTGCCTGGAGGTCAGCGGGAGGCACTGAAGCTTTCTTT. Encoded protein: CAWRSAGGTEAFF.

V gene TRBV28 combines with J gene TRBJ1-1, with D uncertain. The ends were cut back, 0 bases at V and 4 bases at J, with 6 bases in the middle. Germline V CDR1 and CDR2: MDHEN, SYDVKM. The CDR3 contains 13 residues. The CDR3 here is CASSLWTGTEAFF. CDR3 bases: TGTGCCAGCAGTTTATGGACGGGCACTGAAGCTTTCTTT.

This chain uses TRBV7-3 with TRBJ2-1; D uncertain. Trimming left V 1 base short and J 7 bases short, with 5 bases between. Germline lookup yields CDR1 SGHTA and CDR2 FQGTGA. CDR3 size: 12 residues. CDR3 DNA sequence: TGTGCCAGCAGCTTAAAAGAGAATGAGCAGTTCTTC. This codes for CASSLKENEQFF.

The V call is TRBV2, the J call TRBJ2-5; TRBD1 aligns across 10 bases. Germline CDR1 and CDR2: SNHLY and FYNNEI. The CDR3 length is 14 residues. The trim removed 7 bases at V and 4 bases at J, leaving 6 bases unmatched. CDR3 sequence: CASKRGQGSETQYF. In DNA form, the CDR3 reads TGTGCCAGCAAACGGGGACAGGGGTCAGAGACCCAGTACTTC.